The T cell receptor (beta chain) under discussion was sequenced for a study of CD8 T cells in ankylosing spondylitis. Study results and limitations: Earlier studies detected some motif variants in reactive arthritis synovial fluid and blood.

This clonotype was counted a few times. The antigen is undetermined. This may be a read error: a much more frequent sequence differs by one nucleotide. The CDR3 is made up of 13 amino acids. V lost 0 bases and J lost 10, with 12 bases in between. Germline assignment: CDR1 GTSNPN and CDR2 SVGIG (reference sequence). TCRdb re-called the 5' RACE reads through MiXCR, storing one row per CDR3 protein. The table has some 54,000 distinct CDR3 sequences, 6.5% to 9% seen once. This clonotype was obtained from a female donor with ankylosing spondylitis or in good health (not recorded which). Sequencing used blood, either unsorted or a sorted T cell fraction (not recorded which). The rearrangement links TRBV30 to TRBJ2-2; D ambiguous. CDR3 DNA: TGTGCCTGGAGTGTAAACCAGTCCGAGGAGCTGTTTTTT. Translated: CAWSVNQSEELFF.